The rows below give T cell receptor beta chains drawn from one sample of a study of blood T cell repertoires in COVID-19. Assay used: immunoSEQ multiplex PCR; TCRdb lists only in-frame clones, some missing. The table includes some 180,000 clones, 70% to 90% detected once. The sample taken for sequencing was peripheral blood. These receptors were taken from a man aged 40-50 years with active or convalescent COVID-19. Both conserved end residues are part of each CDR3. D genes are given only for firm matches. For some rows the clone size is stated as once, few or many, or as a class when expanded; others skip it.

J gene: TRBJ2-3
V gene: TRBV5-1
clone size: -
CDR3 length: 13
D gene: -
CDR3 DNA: TGCGCCAGCAGCTCCTTGAGCACAGATACGCAGTATTTT
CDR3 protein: CASSSLSTDTQYF

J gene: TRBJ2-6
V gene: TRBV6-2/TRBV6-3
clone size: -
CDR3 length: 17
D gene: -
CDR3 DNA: TGTGCCAGCAGTTACTCGTCGGCAGGGACTGGGGCCAACGTCCTGACTTTC
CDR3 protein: CASSYSSAGTGANVLTF

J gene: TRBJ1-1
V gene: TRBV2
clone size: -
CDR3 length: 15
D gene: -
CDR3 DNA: TGTGCCAGCATTGACCGGACAGCTATGAACACTGAAGCTTTCTTT
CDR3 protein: CASIDRTAMNTEAFF

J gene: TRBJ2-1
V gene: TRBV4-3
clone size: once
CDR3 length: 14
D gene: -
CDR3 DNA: TGCGCCAGCAGCCAAGTCTCGGGGGTGAGTGAGCAGTTCTTC
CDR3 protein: CASSQVSGVSEQFF

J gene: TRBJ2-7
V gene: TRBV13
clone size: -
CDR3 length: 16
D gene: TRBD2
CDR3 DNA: TGTGCCAGCAGCAAAGTTGTCCGCGGGGGGGCCCACGAGCAGTACTTC
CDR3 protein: CASSKVVRGGAHEQYF

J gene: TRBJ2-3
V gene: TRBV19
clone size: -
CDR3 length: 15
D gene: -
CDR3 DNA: TGTGCCAGTAGTATCGGAGCGAGTGACTCAGATACGCAGTATTTT
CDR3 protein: CASSIGASDSDTQYF

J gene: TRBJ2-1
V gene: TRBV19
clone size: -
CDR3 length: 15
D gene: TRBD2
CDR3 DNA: TGTGCCAGTAATCCCGCTAGCGGGAGAGTTAGTGAGCAGTTCTTC
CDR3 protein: CASNPASGRVSEQFF

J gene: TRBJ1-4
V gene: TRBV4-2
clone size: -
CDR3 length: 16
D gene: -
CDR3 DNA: TGTGCCAGCAGCCGCAGGACAGAAGCAACTAATGAAAAACTGTTTTTT
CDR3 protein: CASSRRTEATNEKLFF

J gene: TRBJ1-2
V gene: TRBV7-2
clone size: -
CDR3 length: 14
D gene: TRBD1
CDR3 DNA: TGTGCCAGCAGCGATGGGACAGGGGGCGCTGGCTACACCTTC
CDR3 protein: CASSDGTGGAGYTF

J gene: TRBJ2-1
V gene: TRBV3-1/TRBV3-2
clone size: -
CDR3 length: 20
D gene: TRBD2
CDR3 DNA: TGTGCCAGCAGCCAAGATAGATGGGGGACTAGCGGGAGACATAACAATGAGCAGTTCTTC
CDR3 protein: CASSQDRWGTSGRHNNEQFF

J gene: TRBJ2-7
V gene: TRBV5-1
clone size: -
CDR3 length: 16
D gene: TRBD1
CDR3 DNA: TGCGCCAGCAGCTGGGGGACAGGTTTTTCCTCCTACGAGCAGTACTTC
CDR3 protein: CASSWGTGFSSYEQYF

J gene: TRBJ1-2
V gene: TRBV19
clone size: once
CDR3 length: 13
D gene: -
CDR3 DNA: TGTGCCAGTAGTATATCTGGCGGCTATGGCTACACCTTC
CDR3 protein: CASSISGGYGYTF

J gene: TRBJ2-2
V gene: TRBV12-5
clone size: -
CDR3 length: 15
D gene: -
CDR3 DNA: TGTGCTAGTGGTTTGCCCCACCACGGGTCCGGGGAGCTGTTTTTT
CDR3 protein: CASGLPHHGSGELFF

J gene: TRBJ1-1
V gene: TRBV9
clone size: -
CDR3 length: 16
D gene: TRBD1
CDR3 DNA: TGTGCCAGCAGCGCGGGACAGGGGGAACTGAGCACTGAAGCTTTCTTT
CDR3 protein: CASSAGQGELSTEAFF

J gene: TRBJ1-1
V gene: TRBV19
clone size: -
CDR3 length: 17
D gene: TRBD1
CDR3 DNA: TGTGCCAGTACCCCCAGGGGGCTTGTCGACATGAACACTGAAGCTTTCTTT
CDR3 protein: CASTPRGLVDMNTEAFF

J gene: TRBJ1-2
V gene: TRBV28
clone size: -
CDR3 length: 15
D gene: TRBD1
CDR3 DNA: TGTGCCAGCAGGAAACAGGGGGATGCTAACTATGGCTACACCTTC
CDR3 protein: CASRKQGDANYGYTF

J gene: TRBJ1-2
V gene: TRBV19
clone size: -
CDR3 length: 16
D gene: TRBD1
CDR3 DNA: TGTGCCAGTAGTACCTACTCCGGGACAGGGGGATTTGGCTACACCTTC
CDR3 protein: CASSTYSGTGGFGYTF

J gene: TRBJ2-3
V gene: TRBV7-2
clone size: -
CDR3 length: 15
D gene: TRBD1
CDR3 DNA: TGTGCCAGCAGCGACAGGGGGCGCGGCACAGATACGCAGTATTTT
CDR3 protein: CASSDRGRGTDTQYF

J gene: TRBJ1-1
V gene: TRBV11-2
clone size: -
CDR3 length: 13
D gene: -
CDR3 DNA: TGTGCCAGCAGAGGCGGCGTCAACACTGAAGCTTTCTTT
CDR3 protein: CASRGGVNTEAFF

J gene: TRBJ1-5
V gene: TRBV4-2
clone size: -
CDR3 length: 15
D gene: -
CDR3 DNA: TGTGCCAGCAGCCAAGTTGGGGAGACCACGCAGCCCCAGCATTTT
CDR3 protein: CASSQVGETTQPQHF

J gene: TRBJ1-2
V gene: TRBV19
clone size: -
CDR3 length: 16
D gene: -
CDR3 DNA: TGTGCCAGTAGTAACGGAGCGGGACTAACTAACTATGGCTACACCTTC
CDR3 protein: CASSNGAGLTNYGYTF

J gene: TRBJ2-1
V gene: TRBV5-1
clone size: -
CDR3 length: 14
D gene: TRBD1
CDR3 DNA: TGCGCCAGCAGCTACGACAGGGGGCGGGGTGAGCAGTTCTTC
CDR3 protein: CASSYDRGRGEQFF

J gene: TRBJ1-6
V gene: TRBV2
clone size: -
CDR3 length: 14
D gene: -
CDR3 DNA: TGTGCCAGCAGTGAGCCCCTAGGCTCTTCACCCCTCCACTTT
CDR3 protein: CASSEPLGSSPLHF

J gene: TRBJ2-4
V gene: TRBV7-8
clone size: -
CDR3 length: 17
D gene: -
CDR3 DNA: TGTGCCAGCAGCTTAGCTAGGTGGGGAGTAGCCAAAAACATTCAGTACTTC
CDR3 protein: CASSLARWGVAKNIQYF

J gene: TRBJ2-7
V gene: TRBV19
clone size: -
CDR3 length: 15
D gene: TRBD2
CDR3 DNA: TGTGCCAGTAGTCCCTCGGGACTAGCGGGGCGGGAGCAGTACTTC
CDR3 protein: CASSPSGLAGREQYF

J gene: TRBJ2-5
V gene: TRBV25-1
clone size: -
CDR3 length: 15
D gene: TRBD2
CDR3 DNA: TGTGCCAGCAGTGGACTAGCGGGTACTCAAGAGACCCAGTACTTC
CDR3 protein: CASSGLAGTQETQYF

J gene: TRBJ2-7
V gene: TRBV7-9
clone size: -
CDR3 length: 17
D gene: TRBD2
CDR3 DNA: TGTGCCAGCAGCGCAGGACTAGCGGGAGGAAGCTCCTACGAGCAGTACTTC
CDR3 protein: CASSAGLAGGSSYEQYF

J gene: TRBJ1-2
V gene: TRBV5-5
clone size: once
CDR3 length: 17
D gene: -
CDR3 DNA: TGTGCCAGCAGCTTGGAAGGGGCAGCCACTTCCCCCTATGGCTACACCTTC
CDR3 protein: CASSLEGAATSPYGYTF

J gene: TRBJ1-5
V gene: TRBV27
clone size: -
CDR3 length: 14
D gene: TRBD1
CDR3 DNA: TGTGCCAGCAGTGTGACAGGGGTTGGCCAGCCCCAGCATTTT
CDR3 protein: CASSVTGVGQPQHF

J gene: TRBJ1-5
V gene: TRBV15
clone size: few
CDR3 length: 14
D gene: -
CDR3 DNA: TGTGCCACCAGCCCAGGGGAGCGCAATCAGCCCCAGCATTTT
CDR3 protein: CATSPGERNQPQHF

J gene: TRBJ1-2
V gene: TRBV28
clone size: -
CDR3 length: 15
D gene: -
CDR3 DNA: TGTGCCAGCAGTTTATTTACGGATTCAGGCTATGGCTACACCTTC
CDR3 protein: CASSLFTDSGYGYTF

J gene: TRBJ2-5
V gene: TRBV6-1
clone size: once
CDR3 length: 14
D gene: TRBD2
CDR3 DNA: TGTGCCAGCAGTGAAGCGAGCGGGGGGGGCACAAAGTACTTC
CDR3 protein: CASSEASGGGTKYF

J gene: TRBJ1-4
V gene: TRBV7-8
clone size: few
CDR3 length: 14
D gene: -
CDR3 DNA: TGTGCCAGCAGCTTAGCGCGGGCTAATGAAAAACTGTTTTTT
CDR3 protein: CASSLARANEKLFF

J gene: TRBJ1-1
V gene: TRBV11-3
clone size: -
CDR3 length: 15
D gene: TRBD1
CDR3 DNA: TGTGCCAGCAGCTCCGACAGGGGTCTGAACACTGAAGCTTTCTTT
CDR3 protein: CASSSDRGLNTEAFF

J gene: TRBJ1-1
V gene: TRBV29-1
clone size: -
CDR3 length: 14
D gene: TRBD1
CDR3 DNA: TGCAGCGTAACTCCGGGACAGGGGGCGTCTGAAGCTTTCTTT
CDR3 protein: CSVTPGQGASEAFF

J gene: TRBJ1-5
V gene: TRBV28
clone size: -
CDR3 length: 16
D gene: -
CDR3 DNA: TGTGCCAGCAGTTTAATTCAGGGTTCCGGCAATCAGCCCCAGCATTTT
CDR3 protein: CASSLIQGSGNQPQHF

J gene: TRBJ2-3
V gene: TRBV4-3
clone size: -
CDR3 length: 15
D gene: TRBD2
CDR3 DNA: TGCGCCAGCAGCCGGACTAGCGGGTACACAGATACGCAGTATTTT
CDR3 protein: CASSRTSGYTDTQYF

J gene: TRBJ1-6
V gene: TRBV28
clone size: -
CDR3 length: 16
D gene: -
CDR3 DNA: TGTGCCAGCAGTTTAAATGCAGGGATTCTTACTTCACCCCTCCACTTT
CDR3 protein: CASSLNAGILTSPLHF

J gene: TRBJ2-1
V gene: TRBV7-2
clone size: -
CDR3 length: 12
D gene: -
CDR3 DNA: TGTGCCAGCAAACCAGGGATCAATGAGCAGTTCTTC
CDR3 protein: CASKPGINEQFF

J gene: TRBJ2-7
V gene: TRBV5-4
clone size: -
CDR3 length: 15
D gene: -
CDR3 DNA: TGTGCCAGCAGCTTGGGTGGAGGGGGCGTCCACGAGCAGTACTTC
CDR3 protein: CASSLGGGGVHEQYF

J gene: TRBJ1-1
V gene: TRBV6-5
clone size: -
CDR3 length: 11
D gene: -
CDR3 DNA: TGTGCCAGCAGTTACGGGGAGCGGGCTTTCTTT
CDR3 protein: CASSYGERAFF

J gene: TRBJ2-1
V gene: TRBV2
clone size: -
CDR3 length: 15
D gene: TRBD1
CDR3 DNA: TGTGCCAGCAGTGAGGCGGGACAGGGTCACAATGAGCAGTTCTTC
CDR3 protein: CASSEAGQGHNEQFF

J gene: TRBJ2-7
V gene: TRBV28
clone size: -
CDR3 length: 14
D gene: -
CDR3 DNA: TGTGCCAGCAGTGATACCGGGTTCAACTACGAGCAGTACTTC
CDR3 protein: CASSDTGFNYEQYF

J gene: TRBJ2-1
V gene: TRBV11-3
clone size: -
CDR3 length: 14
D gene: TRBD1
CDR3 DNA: TGTGCCAGCAGCTCGACAGGGGCCTACAATGAGCAGTTCTTC
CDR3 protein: CASSSTGAYNEQFF

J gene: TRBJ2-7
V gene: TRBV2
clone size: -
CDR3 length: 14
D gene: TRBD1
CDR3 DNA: TGTGCCAGCAGTGTAAGACAGGGAAGCTACGAGCAGTACTTC
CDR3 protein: CASSVRQGSYEQYF

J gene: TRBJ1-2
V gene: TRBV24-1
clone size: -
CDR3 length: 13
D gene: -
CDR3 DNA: TGTGCCACCAGTGACCGTAGCAGGGATGGCTACACCTTC
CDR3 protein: CATSDRSRDGYTF

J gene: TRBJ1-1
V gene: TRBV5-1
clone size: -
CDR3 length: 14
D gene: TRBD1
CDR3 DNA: TGCGCCAGCAGCCTACAGGGGTTTGGCACTGAAGCTTTCTTT
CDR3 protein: CASSLQGFGTEAFF

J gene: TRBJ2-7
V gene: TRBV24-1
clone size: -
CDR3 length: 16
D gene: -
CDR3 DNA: TGTGCCACCAGTGATCGAAGAACCGGGACTTCGTTCGAGCAGTACTTC
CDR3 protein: CATSDRRTGTSFEQYF

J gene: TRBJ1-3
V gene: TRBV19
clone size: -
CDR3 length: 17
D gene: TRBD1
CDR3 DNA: TGTGCCAGTAGTACCAAGACAGGGGTCCGCTCTGGAAACACCATATATTTT
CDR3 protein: CASSTKTGVRSGNTIYF

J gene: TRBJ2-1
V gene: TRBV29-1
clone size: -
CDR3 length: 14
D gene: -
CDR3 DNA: TGCAGCGGGGAAGGGAGGGGGTCCTACAATGAGCAGTTCTTC
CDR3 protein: CSGEGRGSYNEQFF

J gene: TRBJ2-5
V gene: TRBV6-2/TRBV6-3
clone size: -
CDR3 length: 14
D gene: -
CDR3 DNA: TGTGCCAGCAGCCCCCGAGCCAACCAAGAGACCCAGTACTTC
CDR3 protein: CASSPRANQETQYF

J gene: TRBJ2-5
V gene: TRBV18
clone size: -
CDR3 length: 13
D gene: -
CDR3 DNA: TGTGCCAGCTCACCGGGCAGGGTTGAGACCCAGTACTTC
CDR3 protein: CASSPGRVETQYF

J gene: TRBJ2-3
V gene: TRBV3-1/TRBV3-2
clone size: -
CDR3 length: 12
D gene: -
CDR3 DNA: TGTGCCAGCAGCCGATTTAGTCGGGCGCAGTATTTT
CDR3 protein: CASSRFSRAQYF

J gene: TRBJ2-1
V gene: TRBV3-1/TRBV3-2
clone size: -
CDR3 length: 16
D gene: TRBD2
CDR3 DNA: TGTGCCAGCAGCCTCATATCGCGGGGGTCCTACAATGAGCAGTTCTTC
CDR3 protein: CASSLISRGSYNEQFF

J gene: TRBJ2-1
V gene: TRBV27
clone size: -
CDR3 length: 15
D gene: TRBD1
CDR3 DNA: TGTGCCAGCAGTCCGGACAGGGGGGCCTACAATGAGCAGTTCTTC
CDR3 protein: CASSPDRGAYNEQFF